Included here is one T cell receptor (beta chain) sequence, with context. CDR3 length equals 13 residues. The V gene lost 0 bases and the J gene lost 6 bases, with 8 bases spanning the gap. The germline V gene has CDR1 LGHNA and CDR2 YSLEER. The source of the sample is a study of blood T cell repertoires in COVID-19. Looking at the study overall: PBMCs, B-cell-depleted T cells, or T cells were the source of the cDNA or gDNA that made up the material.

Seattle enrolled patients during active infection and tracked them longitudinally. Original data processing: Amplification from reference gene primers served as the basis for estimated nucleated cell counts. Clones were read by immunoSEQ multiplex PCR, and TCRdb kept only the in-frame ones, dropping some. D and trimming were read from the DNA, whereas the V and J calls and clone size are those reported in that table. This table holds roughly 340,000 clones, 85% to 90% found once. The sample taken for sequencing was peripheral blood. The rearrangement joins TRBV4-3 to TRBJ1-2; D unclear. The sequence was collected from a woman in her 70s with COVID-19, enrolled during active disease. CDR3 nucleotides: TGCGCCAGCAGCCAAGATGCTAGAAATGGCTACACCTTC. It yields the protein CASSQDARNGYTF.